This T cell receptor beta chain originates from a study of blood T cells in healthy people across ages. General study results and limits: Estimates based on one million T cells were treated as lower bounds.

V gave up 5 bases and J gave up 9 bases; unmatched junction bases: 18. This CDR3 comprises 17 residues. Per germline, CDR1 SGHNT and CDR2 YENEEA. About this clonotype itself: Its target is not known.

Through a sample-barcoded 5' primer and a J-beta primer mix, a second PCR was run for roughly 6 to 11 cycles. TCRdb independently ran MiXCR on the 5' RACE reads; one entry per CDR3 protein. The sample yields 910,000 or so distinct CDR3 sequences, roughly half seen once. Material: blood. The chain is built from TRBV11-3 and TRBJ2-1; 8 bases are shared with TRBD2. The receptor was derived from a woman aged 60-75 years in good health. The CDR3 nucleotides read TGTGCCAGCAGCCCCGGCGGGGGGCGGGAGTTATTGGGTGAGCAGTTCTTC. Its translation: CASSPGGGRELLGEQFF.